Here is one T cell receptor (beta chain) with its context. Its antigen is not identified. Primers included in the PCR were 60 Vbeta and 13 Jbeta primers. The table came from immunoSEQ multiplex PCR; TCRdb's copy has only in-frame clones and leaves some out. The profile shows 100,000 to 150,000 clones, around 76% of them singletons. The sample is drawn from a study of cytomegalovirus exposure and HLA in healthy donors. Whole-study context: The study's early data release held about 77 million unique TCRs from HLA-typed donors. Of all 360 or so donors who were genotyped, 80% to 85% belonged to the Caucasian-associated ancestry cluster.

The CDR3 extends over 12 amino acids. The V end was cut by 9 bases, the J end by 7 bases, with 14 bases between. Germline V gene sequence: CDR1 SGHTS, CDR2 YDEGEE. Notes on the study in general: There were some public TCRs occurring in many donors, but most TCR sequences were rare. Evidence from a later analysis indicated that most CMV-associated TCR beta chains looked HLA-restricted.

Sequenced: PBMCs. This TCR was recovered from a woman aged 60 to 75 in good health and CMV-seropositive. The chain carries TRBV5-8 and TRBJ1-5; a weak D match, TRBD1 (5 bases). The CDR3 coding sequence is TGTGCCACGGACACGGGAGGACAGCCCCAGCATTTT. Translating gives CATDTGGQPQHF. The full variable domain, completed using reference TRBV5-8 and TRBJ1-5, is EAGVTQSPTHLIKTRGQQATLRCSPISGHTSVYWYQQALGLGLQFLLWYDEGEERNRGNFPPRFSGRQFPNYSSELNVNALELEDSALYLCATDTGGQPQHFGDGTRLSIL.